Shown below are 28 T cell receptor beta chains from a single sample sequenced in a study of early T cells in non-severe SARS-CoV-2 infection. TCRdb itself ran the 5' RACE reads through MiXCR, one entry per CDR3 protein. The repertoire consists of roughly 90,000 distinct CDR3 sequences, with over 12% occurring once and the leading ten covering 3% to 3.5%. The specimen was whole blood. The source of these receptors is an adult who was a healthcare worker with PCR-confirmed SARS-CoV-2 infection or an uninfected control (not recorded which).

This clonotype was found many times. The chain combines TRBV20-1 with TRBJ2-7; D is unclear. The germline gives CDR1 DFQATT, CDR2 SNEGSKA (reference sequence). The V gene lost 0 bases and the J gene lost 2 bases, with 11 bases spanning the gap. This CDR3 is built from 14 residues. DNA for the CDR3: TGCAGTGCTAGAGAGGGAACCAAAACCTACGAGCAGTACTTC. Translated, it gives CSAREGTKTYEQYF.

This chain uses TRBV4-1 with TRBJ1-2; D gene unclear. The CDR3 consists of 11 residues. V gave up 3 bases and J gave up 10 bases, with 9 bases separating them. Germline lookup yields CDR1 MGHRA and CDR2 YSYEKL. CDR3: CASSQGGLYTF. In DNA, the CDR3 is TGCGCCAGCAGCCAGGGAGGACTCTACACCTTC.

Many counts were recorded for this clonotype. The chain has TRBV7-6 and TRBJ1-5; no firm D call. V lost 4 bases and J 4 bases, leaving 14 bases between the germline ends. Germline CDR1 SGHVS, CDR2 FNYEAQ. The CDR3 runs to 15 residues. CDR3 bases: TGTGCCAGCAGCTCCGGTCCCGGGAGGAATCAGCCCCAGCATTTT. Amino acid sequence: CASSSGPGRNQPQHF. Supplemented by reference TRBV7-6 and TRBJ1-5, the full variable domain reads GAGVSQSPRYKVTKRGQDVALRCDPISGHVSLYWYRQALGQGPEFLTYFNYEAQQDKSGLPNDRFSAERPEGSISTLTIQRTEQRDSAMYRCASSSGPGRNQPQHFGDGTRLSIL.

Notes on this clonotype: An end of the junction does not agree with germline; a read error may underlie this. This chain joins TRBV5-1 and TRBJ1-1; D is perhaps TRBD1 (6 bases). From germline, CDR1 is SGHRS and CDR2 YFSETQ. This CDR3 spans 16 amino acids. For the CDR3, the DNA is TGCGCCGGCAGCTTGGCCGGTCCGACAGGGAACACTGAAGCTTTCTTT. Protein: CAGSLAGPTGNTEAFF.

This chain links TRBV20-1 with TRBJ2-1; the D gene is possibly TRBD2 (6 bases). From germline, CDR1 is DFQATT and CDR2 SNEGSKA (reference sequence). The CDR3 spans 15 residues. The germline V and J ends were trimmed by 5 bases and 2 bases, with 16 bases remaining between them. The CDR3 loop reads CSARIGGAPYNEQFF. The CDR3 DNA is TGCAGTGCTCGGATCGGGGGAGCTCCCTACAATGAGCAGTTCTTC.

The chain employs TRBV11-2 and TRBJ2-1; D unresolved. The CDR3 runs 14 residues. Germline loops: CDR1 SGHAT, CDR2 FQNNGV. Trimming pared 5 bases from V and 0 bases from J, leaving 8 bases between. CDR3 DNA sequence: TGTGCCAGCAGCCCCCTGGCCTCCTACAATGAGCAGTTCTTC. Amino acid sequence: CASSPLASYNEQFF.

The chain couples TRBV5-5 to TRBJ2-7, with 7 bases lining up with TRBD2. The germline V gene encodes CDR1 SGHKS and CDR2 YYEKEE (reference sequence). This CDR3 is built from 17 residues. V dropped 1 base and J dropped 4; count of bases not matched to a gene: 14. The CDR3 bases are TGTGCCAGCAGCTTGCTGCCTAGCGGAAACTATCCTTACGAGCAGTACTTC. It is translated as CASSLLPSGNYPYEQYF.

The chain uses TRBV11-2 and TRBJ1-1; 8 nucleotides agree with TRBD1. Germline V gene data show CDR1 as SGHAT and CDR2 as FQNNGV. The CDR3 consists of 16 residues. The V gene end was trimmed by 5 bases and the J gene end by 4 bases; junction bases not matched to a gene: 12. CDR3 sequence reads: CASSPRDRKLSTEAFF. The DNA for the CDR3 is TGTGCCAGCAGCCCCCGGGACAGGAAACTTAGCACTGAAGCTTTCTTT.

The chain is built from TRBV11-2 and TRBJ2-5, with 8 bases that match TRBD2. The CDR3 extends over 12 amino acids. Trimming cost V 5 bases and J 11 bases; bases outside gene matches: 7. Germline V gene lookup returns CDR1 SGHAT and CDR2 FQNNGV. The CDR3 DNA sequence: TGTGCCAGCAGCCGACTTAGCGGGGCTCAGTACTTC. Protein: CASSRLSGAQYF.

The chain carries TRBV28 and TRBJ1-5, with D uncertain. Trimming left V 2 bases short and J 4 bases short, with 9 bases between. In germline, CDR1 is MDHEN, CDR2 SYDVKM. The CDR3 is 14 amino acids. The CDR3 reads CASSLLVSNQPQHF. The CDR3 DNA sequence: TGTGCCAGCAGTTTACTCGTATCGAATCAGCCCCAGCATTTT.

This clonotype was counted many times. The V call is TRBV12-3 or TRBV12-4, the J call TRBJ1-2; possible D gene TRBD1, 5 bases. There are 16 residues in the CDR3. Trimming removed 5 bases at V and 4 bases at J, with 20 bases between. CDR3 sequence (DNA): TGTGCCAGCAGTAACTCCCAGGGAACCCTTGGCTATGGCTACACCTTC. Translating gives CASSNSQGTLGYGYTF.

There are many counts of this clonotype. This chain links TRBV12-3 or TRBV12-4 with TRBJ2-4, with a weak D call TRBD2 (6 bases). The V gene lost 6 bases and the J gene lost 0 bases, with 15 bases spanning the gap. CDR3 length equals 16 residues. DNA of the CDR3: TGTGCCAGCAGGCCGGGGGAGTCCCTAGCCAAAAACATTCAGTACTTC. Its protein product is CASRPGESLAKNIQYF.

This clonotype was observed many times. This rearrangement joins TRBV12-3 or TRBV12-4 to TRBJ1-3, with D perhaps matching TRBD1 (5 bases). V was clipped by 3 bases and J by 13 bases, with 22 bases between them. CDR3 length equals 15 residues. The DNA for the CDR3 is TGTGCCAGCAGTTTCCAGGGTGTGCGAGAGGCAAGGATATATTTT. It yields the protein CASSFQGVREARIYF.

This clonotype was seen at least ten times. V and J are TRBV9 and TRBJ2-1; weak D call: TRBD1 (6 bases). Germline V gene data show CDR1 as SGDLS and CDR2 as YYNGEE. There are 14 residues in the CDR3. Deletions cut 2 bases from V and 9 bases from J, with 15 bases between. CDR3 amino acids: CASSVQGNTGEQFF. The CDR3 nucleotides are TGTGCCAGCAGCGTGCAGGGGAATACCGGTGAGCAGTTCTTC.

This clonotype was observed at least ten times. The J gene is TRBJ2-7, the V gene TRBV28; 7 positions agree with TRBD1. CDR1 and CDR2 (germline): MDHEN, SYDVKM. There are 15 residues in the CDR3. J was trimmed by 1 base and V by 6 bases; bases with no gene match: 9. The CDR3, as DNA: TGTGCCAGCAGGGAACAGGGGAGTCTTTCCTACGAGCAGTACTTC. Its translation: CASREQGSLSYEQYF.

The chain joins TRBV7-9 to TRBJ2-1, with a tentative D call TRBD2 (5 bases). Germline CDR1 and CDR2: SEHNR and FQNEAQ (reference sequence). The length of the CDR3 is 14 residues. V was pared by 3 bases and J by 6 bases, with 12 bases between. The CDR3 protein is CASSLMGGSNEQFF. CDR3 sequence (DNA): TGTGCCAGCAGCTTGATGGGCGGGTCCAATGAGCAGTTCTTC.

This clonotype was counted at least ten times. The chain uses TRBV4-1 and TRBJ1-6; D remains ambiguous. The ends were cut back, 1 base at V and 6 bases at J, with 10 bases in the middle. The germline V gene encodes CDR1 MGHRA and CDR2 YSYEKL. The CDR3 is 15 amino acids. In DNA, the CDR3 is TGCGCCAGCAGCCAAGGAGGGCGGGGTAATTCACCCCTCCACTTT. It specifies CASSQGGRGNSPLHF.

This clonotype was recorded many times. V is TRBV6-1 and J is TRBJ2-7, with D maybe TRBD2 (6 bases). The V gene's germline CDR1 is MNHNS and CDR2 SASEGT. The CDR3 loop spans 14 amino acids. Deletions cut 3 bases from V and 6 bases from J, with 15 bases between. CDR3 protein: CASSDILEGIEQYF. Written as DNA, the CDR3 is TGTGCCAGCAGTGATATTTTGGAGGGGATCGAGCAGTACTTC.

This clonotype was picked up many times. The rearrangement joins TRBV6-5 to TRBJ1-1, with unresolved D. This CDR3 spans 15 amino acids. Germline V gene sequence: CDR1 MNHEY, CDR2 SVGAGI. The ends were cut back, 7 bases at V and 7 bases at J, with 22 bases in the middle. The CDR3 spells CASTPLGGPAYEAFF. The DNA of the CDR3 is TGTGCCAGCACTCCCCTAGGAGGGCCAGCATATGAAGCTTTCTTT.

This clonotype came up many times. The chain employs TRBV10-2 and TRBJ1-2; a possible D gene is TRBD1 (5 bases). Germline lookup yields CDR1 WSHSY and CDR2 SAAADI. The CDR3 length is 16 residues. V dropped 3 bases and J dropped 2 bases, with 16 bases sitting between them. CDR3: CASSDIEGKDNYGYTF. The CDR3 region has the DNA TGCGCCAGCAGTGATATTGAGGGGAAGGACAACTATGGCTACACCTTC.

This clonotype appeared many times. The chain joins TRBV28 to TRBJ2-7, with a tentative D call TRBD1 (6 bases). V was pared by 5 bases and J by 2 bases, with 13 bases between. The germline V gene encodes CDR1 MDHEN and CDR2 SYDVKM. There are 14 residues in the CDR3. CDR3 region: CASSPPGAPYEQYF. The DNA for the CDR3 is TGTGCCAGCAGTCCCCCAGGGGCCCCCTACGAGCAGTACTTC.

The chain carries TRBV5-1 and TRBJ2-3; 12 nucleotides agree with TRBD2. The germline V gene has CDR1 SGHRS and CDR2 YFSETQ. The CDR3 sequence is 15 residues long. Trimming cost V 7 bases and J 5 bases; bases outside gene matches: 8. CDR3 coding DNA: TGCGCCAGCCGTCCGACTAGCGGGAGAATAGATACGCAGTATTTT. As protein: CASRPTSGRIDTQYF.

This clonotype was seen many times. The chain is built from TRBV19 and TRBJ2-1; the match to TRBD2 covers 11 bases. CDR3 length: 15 residues. Trimming cost V 4 bases and J 9 bases; bases outside gene matches: 8. CDR1 and CDR2 from the germline V gene are LNHDA and SQIVND (reference sequence). The CDR3 protein is CASSTNSGRAGEQFF. The DNA for the CDR3 is TGTGCCAGTAGTACTAATAGCGGGAGGGCCGGTGAGCAGTTCTTC.

This clonotype showed up many times. The V and J genes are TRBV11-2 and TRBJ2-1, with D tentatively TRBD2 (6 bases). This CDR3 has 15 amino acids. The V gene lost 0 bases and the J gene lost 4 bases, with 10 bases spanning the gap. In germline, CDR1 is SGHAT, CDR2 FQNNGV. CDR3 DNA sequence: TGTGCCAGCAGCTTAGAGGGACTCGTATACAATGAGCAGTTCTTC. Protein sequence: CASSLEGLVYNEQFF. The variable domain in full, with the rest retrieved from reference TRBV11-2 and TRBJ2-1, is EAGVAQSPRYKIIEKRQSVAFWCNPISGHATLYWYQQILGQGPKLLIQFQNNGVVDDSQLPKDRFSAERLKGVDSTLKIQPAKLEDSAVYLCASSLEGLVYNEQFFGPGTRLTVL.

The J gene is TRBJ2-7, the V gene TRBV7-9; 7 nucleotides align to TRBD1. V was pared by 1 base and J by 0 bases, with 9 bases of the junction left unmatched. The CDR3 is 17 residues long. CDR1 is SEHNR and CDR2 is FQNEAQ in the germline V gene (reference sequence). The CDR3 here is CASSLGADRTFSYEQYF. The CDR3, as DNA: TGTGCCAGCAGCTTAGGGGCGGACAGGACCTTCTCCTACGAGCAGTACTTC.

This clonotype has ten or more counts. The V gene is TRBV18, the J gene TRBJ2-1; no definite D call. Germline-derived CDR1 and CDR2 are KGHSH and LQKENI. The CDR3 consists of 15 residues. Trimming removed 3 bases from V and 0 bases from J, with 9 bases in between. The CDR3 sequence: CASSPKQSSYNEQFF. CDR3 DNA: TGTGCCAGCTCACCTAAGCAAAGCTCCTACAATGAGCAGTTCTTC.

CDR3 loop: CASSGTGDGEQYF. Written as DNA, the CDR3 is TGTGCCAGCAGCGGAACAGGGGATGGGGAGCAGTACTTC. The V and J genes are TRBV5-6 and TRBJ2-7; the match to TRBD1 covers 7 bases. Germline loops: CDR1 SGHDT, CDR2 YYEEEE. Trimming took 4 bases from V and 7 from J; bases not matched to a gene: 8. This CDR3 comprises 13 residues.

The chain recombines TRBV30 with TRBJ1-5, with a tentative D call TRBD1 (5 bases). The CDR3 contains 14 residues. Germline CDR1 reads GTSNPN; CDR2 reads SVGIG (reference sequence). The germline V and J ends were trimmed by 0 bases and 6 bases, with 12 bases remaining between them. The CDR3 reads CAWSVGGFGQPQHF. CDR3 nucleotides: TGTGCCTGGAGTGTTGGGGGGTTCGGTCAGCCCCAGCATTTT.